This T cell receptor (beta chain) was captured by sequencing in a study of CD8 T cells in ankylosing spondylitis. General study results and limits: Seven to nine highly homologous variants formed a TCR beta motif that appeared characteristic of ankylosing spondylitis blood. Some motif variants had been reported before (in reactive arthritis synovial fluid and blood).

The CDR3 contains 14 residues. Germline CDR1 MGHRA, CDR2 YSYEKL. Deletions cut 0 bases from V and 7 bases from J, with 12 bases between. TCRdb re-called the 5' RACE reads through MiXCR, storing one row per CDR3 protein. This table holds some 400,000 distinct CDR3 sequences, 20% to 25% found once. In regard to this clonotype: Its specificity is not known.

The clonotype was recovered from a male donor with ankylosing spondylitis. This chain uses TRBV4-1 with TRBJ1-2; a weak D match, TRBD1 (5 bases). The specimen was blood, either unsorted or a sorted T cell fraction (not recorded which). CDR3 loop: CASSQEPGFSGYTF. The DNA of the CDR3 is TGCGCCAGCAGCCAAGAACCAGGGTTCAGTGGCTACACCTTC.